Listed here is a single T cell receptor beta chain. The CDR3 runs 15 residues. V dropped 6 bases and J dropped 1 base, with 13 bases sitting between them. The V gene's germline CDR1 is MDHEN and CDR2 SYDVKM. This sample's RNA came from whole unsorted tissue. The normal lung tissue was taken more than 3 cm from the tumor edge. This entry comes from a study of tumor and adjacent non-tumor tissue in lung cancer. Study-wide background: Stage I to III disease affected about nine men and about 5 women aged about 31 to 85.

TCRbeta libraries were built with three rounds of nested PCR, modified from ARM-PCR. MiXCR, run by TCRdb on the multiplex PCR reads, gives a single entry per CDR3 protein. The repertoire holds some 80,000 distinct CDR3 sequences, with 76% as singletons. Sequencing input: distant non-tumor lung tissue. The chain has TRBV28 and TRBJ1-5, with D tentatively TRBD1 (6 bases). The receptor was isolated from a man aged 70-80 years with non-small cell lung cancer. CDR3 in amino acids: CASRSMTGSNQPQHF. DNA for the CDR3: TGTGCCAGCAGGTCCATGACAGGAAGCAATCAGCCCCAGCATTTT.